Shown below are 5 T cell receptor beta chains from a single sample sequenced in a study of cytotoxic CD8 clonotypes in ibrutinib-treated CLL. Sequencing used immunoSEQ multiplex PCR; TCRdb keeps in-frame clones, though not all of them. The profile shows roughly 76,000 clones, 80% of them singletons. The source material was PBMCs, sampled at disease progression, from a patient treated with ibrutinib. The receptors stem from a human donor with chronic lymphocytic leukemia.

The chain couples TRBV29-1 to TRBJ2-3; D may be TRBD1 or TRBD2 (5 bases each). The V gene's germline CDR1 is SQVTM and CDR2 ANQGSEA. The V gene lost 4 bases and the J gene lost 5 bases, with 10 bases spanning the gap. There are 12 residues in the CDR3. The CDR3 spells CSVAWDGDTQYF. CDR3 nucleotides: TGCAGCGTTGCCTGGGACGGAGATACGCAGTATTTT.

The rearrangement links TRBV5-4 to TRBJ2-1; 9 nucleotides agree with TRBD1. The germline gives CDR1 SGHNT, CDR2 YYREEE (reference sequence). The CDR3 has 17 residues. The junction had 10 bases not matched to a gene; V was cut back by 4 bases and J by 2 bases. CDR3 DNA: TGTGCCAGCAGCCCTCGCGGACAGGGGACGGCCTACAATGAGCAGTTCTTC. Translating it yields CASSPRGQGTAYNEQFF.

The chain carries TRBV30 and TRBJ1-4; D gene uncertain. Trimming cost V 2 bases and J 1 base, with 11 bases left between them. CDR1 is GTSNPN, CDR2 SVGIG, per germline (reference sequence). The CDR3 consists of 15 residues. The CDR3 region is CAWSRSWGTNEKLFF. CDR3 DNA: TGTGCCTGGAGTCGCTCCTGGGGAACTAATGAAAAACTGTTTTTT. Drawing the rest from reference TRBV30 and TRBJ1-4, the complete variable domain is SQTIHQWPATLVQPVGSPLSLECTVEGTSNPNLYWYRQAAGRGLQLLFYSVGIGQISSEVPQNLSASRPQDRQFILSSKKLLLSDSGFYLCAWSRSWGTNEKLFFGSGTQLSVL.

V gene TRBV5-4 combines with J gene TRBJ2-5, with D unresolved. The germline gives CDR1 SGHNT, CDR2 YYREEE (reference sequence). CDR3 length: 12 residues. V gave up 4 bases and J gave up 4 bases, with 8 bases separating them. The CDR3 protein is CASSKERETQYF. In DNA form, the CDR3 reads TGTGCCAGCAGCAAGGAAAGAGAGACCCAGTACTTC.

The CDR3 loop is CASSQGPNRNYEQYF. The CDR3 coding sequence is TGCGCCAGCAGCCAAGGCCCTAACAGAAACTACGAGCAGTACTTC. The chain recombines TRBV4-1 with TRBJ2-7; D gene ambiguous. V was cut by 1 base and J by 3 bases, with 13 bases left in between. The germline V gene has CDR1 MGHRA and CDR2 YSYEKL. The CDR3 is made up of 15 amino acids.